The entry below gives a single TCR beta chain sequence along with its context. The antigen is undetermined. The record originates from a study of T cell responses to AZD1222 COVID-19 vaccine. Points from the study as a whole: A rise in Spike-specific TCR breadth and depth followed two AZD1222 doses.

Pooling of second doses given at about 4 or about 12 weeks was done. J lost 4 bases, V lost 7 bases, and 8 bases had no gene match. Germline CDR1 reads MDHEN; CDR2 reads SYDVKM. The CDR3 length is 15 residues. Some clones are missing from TCRdb's copy, which holds only in-frame ones; the method was immunoSEQ multiplex PCR. The sample has around 150,000 clones; 90% to 95% are singletons. The sequencing here drew on peripheral blood, taken 28 days after the second AZD1222 dose. The receptor was isolated from an adult who received the AZD1222 COVID-19 vaccine. The chain employs TRBV28 and TRBJ1-3, with 9 bases aligning to TRBD1. This CDR3 is CASIPGQGSGNTIYF. The CDR3 DNA reads TGTGCCAGCATTCCGGGACAGGGATCCGGAAACACCATATATTTT. The entire variable domain, with the rest obtained from reference TRBV28 and TRBJ1-3, is as follows: DVKVTQSSRYLVKRTGEKVFLECVQDMDHENMFWYRQDPGLGLRLIYFSYDVKMKEKGDIPEGYSVSREKKERFSLILESASTNQTSMYLCASIPGQGSGNTIYFGEGSWLTVV.